Reported below is one T cell receptor beta chain. The sample comes from a study of blood T cell repertoires in COVID-19. Study information: Whether acute or convalescent, the COVID-19 samples came from the United States, Italy and Spain.

Germline-derived CDR1 and CDR2 are SGHDT and YYEEEE. J was trimmed by 2 bases and V by 3 bases; bases with no gene match: 2. The CDR3 runs to 13 residues. Sequencing was performed with immunoSEQ multiplex PCR; in TCRdb, only in-frame clones are kept and a portion is missing. Of about 99,000 clones in the sample, 84% were seen once. Sequencing was performed on peripheral blood. The TCR was taken from a man between 70 and 80 years old with active or convalescent COVID-19. The V and J genes are TRBV5-6 and TRBJ2-7, with 7 bases fitting TRBD1. The CDR3 nucleotides read TGTGCCAGCAGCTCGGGACAGACCTACGAGCAGTACTTC. This sequence encodes CASSSGQTYEQYF.